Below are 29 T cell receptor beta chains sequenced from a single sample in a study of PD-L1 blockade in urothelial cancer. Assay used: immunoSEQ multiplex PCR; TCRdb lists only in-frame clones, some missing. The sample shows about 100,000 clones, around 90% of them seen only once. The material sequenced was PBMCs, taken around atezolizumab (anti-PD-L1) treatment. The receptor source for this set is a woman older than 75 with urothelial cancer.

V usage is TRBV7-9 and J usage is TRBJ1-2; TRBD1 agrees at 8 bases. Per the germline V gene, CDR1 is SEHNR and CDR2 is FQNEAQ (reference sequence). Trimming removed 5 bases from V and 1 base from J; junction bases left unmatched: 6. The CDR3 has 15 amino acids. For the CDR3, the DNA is TGTGCCAGCAGCCCTACGGACAGGGATAACTATGGCTACACCTTC. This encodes CASSPTDRDNYGYTF.

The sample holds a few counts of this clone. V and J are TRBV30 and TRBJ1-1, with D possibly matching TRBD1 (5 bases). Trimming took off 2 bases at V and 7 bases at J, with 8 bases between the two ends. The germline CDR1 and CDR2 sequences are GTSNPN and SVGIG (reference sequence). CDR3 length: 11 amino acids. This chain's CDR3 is CAWSSGIEAFF. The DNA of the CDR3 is TGTGCCTGGAGTTCAGGGATTGAAGCTTTCTTT. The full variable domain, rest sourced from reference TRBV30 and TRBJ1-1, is SQTIHQWPATLVQPVGSPLSLECTVEGTSNPNLYWYRQAAGRGLQLLFYSVGIGQISSEVPQNLSASRPQDRQFILSSKKLLLSDSGFYLCAWSSGIEAFFGQGTRLTVV.

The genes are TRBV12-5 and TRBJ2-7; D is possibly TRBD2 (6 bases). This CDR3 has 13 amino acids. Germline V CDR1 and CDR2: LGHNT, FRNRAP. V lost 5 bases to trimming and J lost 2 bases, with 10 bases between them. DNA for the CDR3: TGTGCTAGTGGTCCGGGACTGGCCTACGAGCAGTACTTC. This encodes CASGPGLAYEQYF. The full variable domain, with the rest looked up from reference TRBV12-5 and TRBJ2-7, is DARVTQTPRHKVTEMGQEVTMRCQPILGHNTVFWYRQTMMQGLELLAYFRNRAPLDDSGMPKDRFSAEMPDATLATLKIQPSEPRDSAVYFCASGPGLAYEQYFGPGTRLTVT.

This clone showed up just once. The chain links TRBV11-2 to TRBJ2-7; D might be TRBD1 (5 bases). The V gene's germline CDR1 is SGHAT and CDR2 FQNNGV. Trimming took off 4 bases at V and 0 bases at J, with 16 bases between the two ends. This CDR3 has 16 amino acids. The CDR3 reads CASSSYPDSTSYEQYF. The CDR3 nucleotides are TGTGCCAGCAGCTCTTATCCTGACAGTACCTCCTACGAGCAGTACTTC.

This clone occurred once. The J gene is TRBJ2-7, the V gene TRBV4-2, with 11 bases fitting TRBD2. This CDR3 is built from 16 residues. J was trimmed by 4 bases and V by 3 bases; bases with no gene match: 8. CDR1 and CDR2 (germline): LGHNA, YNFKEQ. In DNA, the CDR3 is TGTGCCAGCAGCCAGGGATTAGCGGGAGGGCGGTACGAGCAGTACTTC. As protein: CASSQGLAGGRYEQYF.

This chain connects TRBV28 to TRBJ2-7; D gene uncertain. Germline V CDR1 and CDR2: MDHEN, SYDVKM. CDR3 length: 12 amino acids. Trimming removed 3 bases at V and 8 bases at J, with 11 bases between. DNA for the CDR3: TGTGCCAGCAGTTTCAGTTACCGTCAGCAGTACTTC. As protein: CASSFSYRQQYF.

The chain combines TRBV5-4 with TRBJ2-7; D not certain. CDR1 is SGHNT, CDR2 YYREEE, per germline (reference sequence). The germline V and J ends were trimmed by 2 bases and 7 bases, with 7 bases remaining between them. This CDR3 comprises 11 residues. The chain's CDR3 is CASSFQREQYF. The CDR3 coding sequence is TGTGCCAGCAGCTTTCAACGGGAGCAGTACTTC.

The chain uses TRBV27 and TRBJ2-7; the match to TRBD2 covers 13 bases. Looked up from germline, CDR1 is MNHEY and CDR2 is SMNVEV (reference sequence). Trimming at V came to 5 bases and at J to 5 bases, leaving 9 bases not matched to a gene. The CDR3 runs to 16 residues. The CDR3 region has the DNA TGTGCCAGCAGTCGAAGATGGACTAGCGGGAGCCACGAGCAGTACTTC. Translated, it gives CASSRRWTSGSHEQYF.

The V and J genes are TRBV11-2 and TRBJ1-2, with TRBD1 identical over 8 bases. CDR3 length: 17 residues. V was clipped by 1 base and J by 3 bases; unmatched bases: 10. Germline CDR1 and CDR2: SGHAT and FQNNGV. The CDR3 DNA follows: TGTGCCAGCAGCTTAGGTCGGACAGGGAAAAAGGACTATGGCTACACCTTC. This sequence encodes CASSLGRTGKKDYGYTF.

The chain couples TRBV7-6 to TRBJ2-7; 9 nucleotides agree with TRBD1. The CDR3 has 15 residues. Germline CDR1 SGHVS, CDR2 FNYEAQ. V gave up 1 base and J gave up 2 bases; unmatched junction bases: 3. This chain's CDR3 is CASSLGTGETYEQYF. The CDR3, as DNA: TGTGCCAGCAGCTTAGGGACAGGGGAAACCTACGAGCAGTACTTC. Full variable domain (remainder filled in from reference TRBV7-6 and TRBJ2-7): GAGVSQSPRYKVTKRGQDVALRCDPISGHVSLYWYRQALGQGPEFLTYFNYEAQQDKSGLPNDRFSAERPEGSISTLTIQRTEQRDSAMYRCASSLGTGETYEQYFGPGTRLTVT.

CDR3 loop: CASSEWGLANTGELFF. The DNA for the CDR3 is TGTGCCAGCAGCGAATGGGGACTGGCGAACACCGGGGAGCTGTTTTTT. V gene TRBV5-4 combines with J gene TRBJ2-2, with D possibly matching TRBD2 (6 bases). This CDR3 region has 16 residues. The germline V gene has CDR1 SGHNT and CDR2 YYREEE (reference sequence). V lost 4 bases and J 0 bases, leaving 13 bases between the germline ends.

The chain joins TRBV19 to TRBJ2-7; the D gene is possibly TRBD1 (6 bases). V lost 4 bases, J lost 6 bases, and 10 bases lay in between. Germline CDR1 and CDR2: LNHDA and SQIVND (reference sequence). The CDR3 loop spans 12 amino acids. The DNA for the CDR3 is TGTGCCAGTAGTACAAACAGGGCCGAGCAGTACTTC. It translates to CASSTNRAEQYF.

The CDR3 DNA is TGTGCCAGCAGTACGGGGGGCCTAGCGGGGAAAAATGAGCAGTTCTTC. Translation gives CASSTGGLAGKNEQFF. This chain joins TRBV28 and TRBJ2-1; 9 bases are shared with TRBD2. The length of the CDR3 is 16 residues. Trimming removed 5 bases from V and 7 bases from J; junction bases left unmatched: 12. Per the germline V gene, CDR1 is MDHEN and CDR2 is SYDVKM.

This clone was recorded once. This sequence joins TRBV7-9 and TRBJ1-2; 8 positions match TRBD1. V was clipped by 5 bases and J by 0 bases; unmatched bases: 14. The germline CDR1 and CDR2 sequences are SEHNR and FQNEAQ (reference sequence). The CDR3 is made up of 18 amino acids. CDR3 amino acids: CASSPKPRTGSTNYGYTF. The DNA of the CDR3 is TGTGCCAGCAGCCCCAAACCTCGGACAGGGAGTACTAACTATGGCTACACCTTC.

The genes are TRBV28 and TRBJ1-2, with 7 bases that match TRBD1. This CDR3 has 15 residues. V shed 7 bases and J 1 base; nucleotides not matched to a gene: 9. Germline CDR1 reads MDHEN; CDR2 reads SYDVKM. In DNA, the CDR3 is TGTGCCAGCACCGCAACAGGGGCCGTTAACTATGGCTACACCTTC. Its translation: CASTATGAVNYGYTF.

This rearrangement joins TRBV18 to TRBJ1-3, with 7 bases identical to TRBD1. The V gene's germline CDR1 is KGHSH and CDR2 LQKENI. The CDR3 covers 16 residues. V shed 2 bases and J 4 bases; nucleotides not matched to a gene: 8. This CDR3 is CASSPGDRVDGNTIYF. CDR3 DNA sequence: TGTGCCAGCTCACCAGGAGACAGGGTGGACGGAAACACCATATATTTT. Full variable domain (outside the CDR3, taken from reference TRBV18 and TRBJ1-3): NAGVMQNPRHLVRRRGQEARLRCSPMKGHSHVYWYRQLPEEGLKFMVYLQKENIIDESGMPKERFSAEFPKEGPSILRIQQVVRGDSAAYFCASSPGDRVDGNTIYFGEGSWLTVV.

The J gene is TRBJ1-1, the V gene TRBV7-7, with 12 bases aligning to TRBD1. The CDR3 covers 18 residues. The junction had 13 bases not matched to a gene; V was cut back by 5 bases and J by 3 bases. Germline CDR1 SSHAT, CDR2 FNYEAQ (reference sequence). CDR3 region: CASSRISGQGAPDTEAFF. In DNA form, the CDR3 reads TGTGCCAGCAGCCGGATTTCGGGACAGGGGGCGCCGGACACTGAAGCTTTCTTT.

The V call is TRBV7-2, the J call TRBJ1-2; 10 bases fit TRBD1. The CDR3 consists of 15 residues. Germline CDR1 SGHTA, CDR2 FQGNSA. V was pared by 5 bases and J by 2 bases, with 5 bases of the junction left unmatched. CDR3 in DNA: TGTGCCAGCAGCAGTTGGACAGGGGGGAACTATGGCTACACCTTC. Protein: CASSSWTGGNYGYTF.

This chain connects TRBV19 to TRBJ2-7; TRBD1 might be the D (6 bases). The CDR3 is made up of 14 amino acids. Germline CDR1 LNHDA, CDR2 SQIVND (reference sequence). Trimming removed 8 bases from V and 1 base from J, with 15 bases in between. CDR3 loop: CASCRDTLSYEQYF. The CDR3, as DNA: TGTGCCAGTTGCCGGGACACACTATCCTACGAGCAGTACTTC.

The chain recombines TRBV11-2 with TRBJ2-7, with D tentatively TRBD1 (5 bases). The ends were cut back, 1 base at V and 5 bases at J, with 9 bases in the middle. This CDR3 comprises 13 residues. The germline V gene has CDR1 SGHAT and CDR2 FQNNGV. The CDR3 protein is CASSLVQGDEQYF. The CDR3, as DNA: TGTGCCAGCAGCTTAGTGCAGGGTGACGAGCAGTACTTC. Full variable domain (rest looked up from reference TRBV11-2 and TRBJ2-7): EAGVAQSPRYKIIEKRQSVAFWCNPISGHATLYWYQQILGQGPKLLIQFQNNGVVDDSQLPKDRFSAERLKGVDSTLKIQPAKLEDSAVYLCASSLVQGDEQYFGPGTRLTVT.

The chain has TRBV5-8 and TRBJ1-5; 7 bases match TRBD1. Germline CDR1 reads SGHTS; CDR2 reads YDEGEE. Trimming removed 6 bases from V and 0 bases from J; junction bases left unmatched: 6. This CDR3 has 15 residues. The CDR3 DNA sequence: TGTGCCAGCACCAACCGGGACAGTAGCAATCAGCCCCAGCATTTT. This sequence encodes CASTNRDSSNQPQHF.

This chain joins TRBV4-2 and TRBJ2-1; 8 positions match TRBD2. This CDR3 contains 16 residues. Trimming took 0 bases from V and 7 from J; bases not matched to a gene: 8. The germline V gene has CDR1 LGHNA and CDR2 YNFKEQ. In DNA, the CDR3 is TGTGCCAGCAGCCAAGATTCCAGCGGGAGTCGGAATGAGCAGTTCTTC. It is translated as CASSQDSSGSRNEQFF.

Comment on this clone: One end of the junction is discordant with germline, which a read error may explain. The CDR3 sequence is CASSKDRGQGVGVLF. CDR3 DNA sequence: TGTGCCAGCAGCAAAGACAGGGGGCAAGGTGTGGGTGTTCTCTTC. This rearrangement joins TRBV7-8 to TRBJ2-1, with 10 bases that match TRBD1. In germline, CDR1 is SGHVS, CDR2 FQNEAQ. The CDR3 extends over 15 amino acids. Supplemented by reference TRBV7-8 and TRBJ2-1, the full variable domain reads GAGVSQSPRYKVAKRGQDVALRCDPISGHVSLFWYQQALGQGPEFLTYFQNEAQLDKSGLPSDRFFAERPEGSVSTLKIQRTQQEDSAVYLCASSKDRGQGVGVLFGPGTRLTVL.

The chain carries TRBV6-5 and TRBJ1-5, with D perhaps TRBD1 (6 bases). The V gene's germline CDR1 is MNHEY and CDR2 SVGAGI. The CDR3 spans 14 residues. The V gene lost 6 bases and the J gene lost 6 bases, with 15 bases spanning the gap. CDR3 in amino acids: CASRTNRERQPQHF. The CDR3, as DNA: TGTGCCAGCAGAACAAACAGGGAGCGTCAGCCCCAGCATTTT.

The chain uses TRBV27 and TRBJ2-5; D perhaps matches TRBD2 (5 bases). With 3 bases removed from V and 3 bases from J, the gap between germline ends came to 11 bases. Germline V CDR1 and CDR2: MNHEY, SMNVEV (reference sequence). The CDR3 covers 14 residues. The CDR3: CASSFPGNKETQYF. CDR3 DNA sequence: TGTGCCAGCAGTTTCCCCGGGAACAAAGAGACCCAGTACTTC.

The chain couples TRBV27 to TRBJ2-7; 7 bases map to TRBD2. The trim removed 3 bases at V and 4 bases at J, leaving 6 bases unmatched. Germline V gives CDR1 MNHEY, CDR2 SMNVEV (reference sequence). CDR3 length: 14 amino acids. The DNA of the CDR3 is TGTGCCAGCAGTTTCTCTCGCGGGAGTTACGAGCAGTACTTC. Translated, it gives CASSFSRGSYEQYF.

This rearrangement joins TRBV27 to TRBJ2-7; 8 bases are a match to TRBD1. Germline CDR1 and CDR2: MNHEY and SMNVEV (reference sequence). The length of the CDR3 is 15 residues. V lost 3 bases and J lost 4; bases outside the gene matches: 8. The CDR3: CASSLVGTGKYEQYF. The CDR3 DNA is TGTGCCAGCAGTTTGGTAGGGACAGGCAAGTACGAGCAGTACTTC.

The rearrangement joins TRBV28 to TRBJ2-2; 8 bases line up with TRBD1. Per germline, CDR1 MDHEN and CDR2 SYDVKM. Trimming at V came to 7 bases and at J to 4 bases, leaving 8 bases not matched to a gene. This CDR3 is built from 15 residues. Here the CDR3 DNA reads TGTGCCAGCAAGCCGACAGGGGAGATCACCGGGGAGCTGTTTTTT. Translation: CASKPTGEITGELFF.

The CDR3 sequence is CASSSTYEQYF. In DNA form, the CDR3 reads TGTGCCAGCAGTTCCACCTACGAGCAGTACTTC. V usage is TRBV28 and J usage is TRBJ2-7, with D hard to call. Per the germline V gene, CDR1 is MDHEN and CDR2 is SYDVKM. This CDR3 contains 11 residues. The ends were cut back, 4 bases at V and 2 bases at J, with 3 bases in the middle. The variable domain in full, completed from reference TRBV28 and TRBJ2-7, reads DVKVTQSSRYLVKRTGEKVFLECVQDMDHENMFWYRQDPGLGLRLIYFSYDVKMKEKGDIPEGYSVSREKKERFSLILESASTNQTSMYLCASSSTYEQYFGPGTRLTVT.